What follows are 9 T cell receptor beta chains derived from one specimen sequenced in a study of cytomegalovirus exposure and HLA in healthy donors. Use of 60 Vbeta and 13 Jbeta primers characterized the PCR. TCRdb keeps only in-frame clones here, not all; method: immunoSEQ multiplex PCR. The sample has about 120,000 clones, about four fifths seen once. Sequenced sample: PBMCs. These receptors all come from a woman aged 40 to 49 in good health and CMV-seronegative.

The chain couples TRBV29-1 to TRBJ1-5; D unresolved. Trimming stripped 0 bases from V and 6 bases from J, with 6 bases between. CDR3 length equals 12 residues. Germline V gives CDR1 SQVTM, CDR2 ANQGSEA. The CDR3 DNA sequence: TGCAGCGTTGAAGATCGGGGTCAGCCCCAGCATTTT. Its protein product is CSVEDRGQPQHF.

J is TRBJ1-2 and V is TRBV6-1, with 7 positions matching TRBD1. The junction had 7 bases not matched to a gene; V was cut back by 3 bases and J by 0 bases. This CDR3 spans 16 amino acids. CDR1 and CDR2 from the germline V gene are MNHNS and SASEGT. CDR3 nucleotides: TGTGCCAGCAGTGAGGCAGGGGGAAACGCTAACTATGGCTACACCTTC. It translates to CASSEAGGNANYGYTF.

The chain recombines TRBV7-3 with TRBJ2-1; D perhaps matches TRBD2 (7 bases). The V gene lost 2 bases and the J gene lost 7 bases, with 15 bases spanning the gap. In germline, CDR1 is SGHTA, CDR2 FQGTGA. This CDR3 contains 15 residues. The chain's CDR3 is CASSLVAGAGNEQFF. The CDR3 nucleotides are TGTGCCAGCAGCTTAGTGGCGGGGGCCGGGAATGAGCAGTTCTTC.

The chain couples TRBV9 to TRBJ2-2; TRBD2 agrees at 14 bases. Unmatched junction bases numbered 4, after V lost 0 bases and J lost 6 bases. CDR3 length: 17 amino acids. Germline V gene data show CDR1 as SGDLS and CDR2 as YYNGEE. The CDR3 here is CASSVGLAGGPPGELFF. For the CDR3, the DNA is TGTGCCAGCAGCGTAGGACTAGCGGGGGGGCCACCCGGGGAGCTGTTTTTT.

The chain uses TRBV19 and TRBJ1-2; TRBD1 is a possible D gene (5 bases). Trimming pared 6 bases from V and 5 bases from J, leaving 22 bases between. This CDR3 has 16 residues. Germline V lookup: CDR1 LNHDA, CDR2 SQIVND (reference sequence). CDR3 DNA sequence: TGTGCCAGTAGCAAAACATCGGGTGTAAAGGGGTATGGCTACACCTTC. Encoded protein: CASSKTSGVKGYGYTF.

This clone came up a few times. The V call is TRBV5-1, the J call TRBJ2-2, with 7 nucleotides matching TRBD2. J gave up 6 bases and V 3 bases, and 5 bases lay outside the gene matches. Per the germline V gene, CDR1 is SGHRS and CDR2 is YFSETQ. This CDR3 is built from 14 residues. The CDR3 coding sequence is TGCGCCAGCAGCTCTGGACTAGTCGCCGGGGAGCTGTTTTTT. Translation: CASSSGLVAGELFF.

CDR3 bases: TGTGCCAGCAGTGGTTCAGGGGAATCGCCTCGGGGCTACACCTTC. Translation gives CASSGSGESPRGYTF. This chain connects TRBV2 to TRBJ1-2; D possibly corresponds to TRBD1 (6 bases). Trimming cost V 4 bases and J 8 bases, with 20 bases left between them. This CDR3 comprises 15 residues. The germline V gene encodes CDR1 SNHLY and CDR2 FYNNEI. Filled out from reference TRBV2 and TRBJ1-2, the complete variable domain reads EPEVTQTPSHQVTQMGQEVILRCVPISNHLYFYWYRQILGQKVEFLVSFYNNEISEKSEIFDDQFSVERPDGSNFTLKIRSTKLEDSAMYFCASSGSGESPRGYTFGSGTRLTVV.

DNA of the CDR3: TGTGCCAGCAGCTTATCACCTCAGGGTATTATGGGCTATGGCTACACCTTC. Translating it yields CASSLSPQGIMGYGYTF. The V gene is TRBV7-9, the J gene TRBJ1-2; D might be TRBD1 (5 bases). Per germline, CDR1 SEHNR and CDR2 FQNEAQ (reference sequence). The CDR3 covers 17 residues. Deletions cut 2 bases from V and 4 bases from J, with 20 bases between.

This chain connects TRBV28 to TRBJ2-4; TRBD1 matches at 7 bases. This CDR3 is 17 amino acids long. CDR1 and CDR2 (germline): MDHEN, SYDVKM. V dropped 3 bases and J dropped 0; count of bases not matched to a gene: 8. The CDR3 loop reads CASSFDGTAIAKNIQYF. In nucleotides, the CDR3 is TGTGCCAGCAGTTTCGACGGGACAGCGATAGCCAAAAACATTCAGTACTTC.